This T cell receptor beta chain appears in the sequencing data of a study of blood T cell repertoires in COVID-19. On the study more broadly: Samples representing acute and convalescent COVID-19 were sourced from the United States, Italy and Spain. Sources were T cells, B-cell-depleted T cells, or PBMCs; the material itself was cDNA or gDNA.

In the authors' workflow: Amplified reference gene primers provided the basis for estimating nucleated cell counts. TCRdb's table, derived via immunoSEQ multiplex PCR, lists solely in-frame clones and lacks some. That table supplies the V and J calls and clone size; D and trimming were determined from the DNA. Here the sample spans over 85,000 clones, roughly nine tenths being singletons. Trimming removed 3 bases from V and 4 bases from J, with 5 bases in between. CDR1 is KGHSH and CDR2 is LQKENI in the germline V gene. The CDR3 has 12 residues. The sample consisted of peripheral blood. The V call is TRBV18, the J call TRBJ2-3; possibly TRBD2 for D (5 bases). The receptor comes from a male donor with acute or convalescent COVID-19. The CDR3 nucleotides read TGTGCCAGCTCACCGGAGGCAGATACGCAGTATTTT. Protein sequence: CASSPEADTQYF. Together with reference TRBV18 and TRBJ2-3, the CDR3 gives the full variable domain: NAGVMQNPRHLVRRRGQEARLRCSPMKGHSHVYWYRQLPEEGLKFMVYLQKENIIDESGMPKERFSAEFPKEGPSILRIQQVVRGDSAAYFCASSPEADTQYFGPGTRLTVL.